This TCR beta chain is drawn from a study of CD8 T cells in ankylosing spondylitis. Overall study findings and caveats: Disease-associated clones were reportedly significantly overrepresented in matched ankylosing spondylitis synovial fluid. With a CD8+ phenotype, disease-linked clones were relatively rare in peripheral blood. Made up of eight highly homologous variants, a TCR beta motif appeared characteristic of ankylosing spondylitis blood. There were earlier reports of some motif variants in reactive arthritis synovial fluid and blood.

This clonotype was recorded at least ten times. Its antigen remains unidentified. The authors made TCR beta libraries by quantitative 5'-RACE with molecular barcodes. In TCRdb, the 5' RACE reads were re-called with MiXCR into one record per CDR3 protein. The table lists some 240,000 distinct CDR3 sequences, 7.3% of them singletons, with 12% to 15% in the top ten. V lost 2 bases and J lost 2; bases outside the gene matches: 5. Germline V gene data show CDR1 as SEHNR and CDR2 as FQNEAQ (reference sequence). This CDR3 contains 17 residues. This receptor was obtained from a male donor with ankylosing spondylitis. The source material was blood, either unsorted or a sorted T cell fraction (not recorded which). The chain couples TRBV7-9 to TRBJ2-1; 11 bases fit TRBD2. CDR3 residues: CASSLSASGGPYNEQFF. The CDR3 nucleotides are TGTGCCAGCAGCTTATCTGCTAGCGGGGGGCCCTACAATGAGCAGTTCTTC.